The 4 T cell receptor beta chains in this list originate from one sample, sequenced in a study of shared clonotypes between healthy human individuals (dated by TCRdb to 2020 to 2021). To prepare the library, the immunoSEQ multiplex PCR assay was applied. TCRdb mirrors the immuneACCESS table, restricted to in-frame sequences. Some clones are absent from its copies; in checked studies, under half trace to an unresolved V gene, and the reason for the others is unknown. This sample comprises a few hundred thousand clones, almost 97% of them detected only once. Clones ranked in the top ten supply about 0.057% of the sample. Material for sequencing was naive CD4+ T cells sorted from blood. Interpreted using the paper, the cell subset or site label stands for: CD45RA+ positively selected. The source of these receptors is a woman in her 30s in good health.

This chain connects TRBV25-1 to TRBJ2-5; tentatively, D is TRBD1 (5 bases). V was shortened by 3 bases and J by 5 bases, with 13 bases between the two germline ends. In germline, CDR1 is MGHDK, CDR2 SYGVNS. The CDR3 consists of 14 residues. Here the CDR3 reads CASSEAGPRETQYF. The CDR3 DNA is TGTGCCAGCAGTGAGGCAGGGCCGCGGGAGACCCAGTACTTC.

This clone was observed a single time. The chain employs TRBV5-6 and TRBJ2-7; D is unresolved. This CDR3 has 13 residues. Germline V lookup: CDR1 SGHDT, CDR2 YYEEEE. V shed 0 bases and J shed 7 bases, with 11 bases lying between them. The CDR3 coding sequence is TGTGCCAGCAGCTTGGCCGATAGTCATGAGCAGTACTTC. It is translated as CASSLADSHEQYF.

The rearrangement joins TRBV5-1 to TRBJ2-3; TRBD2 aligns across 7 bases. Germline V lookup: CDR1 SGHRS, CDR2 YFSETQ. V was pared by 0 bases and J by 2 bases, with 3 bases of the junction left unmatched. The CDR3 spans 15 residues. The CDR3 protein is CASSLGAGYTDTQYF. The CDR3 coding sequence is TGCGCCAGCAGCTTGGGAGCGGGATACACAGATACGCAGTATTTT.

This chain connects TRBV5-1 to TRBJ1-2; TRBD1 aligns across 7 bases. CDR3 length equals 15 residues. The germline V gene encodes CDR1 SGHRS and CDR2 YFSETQ. With V trimmed by 0 bases and J by 2 bases, 4 bases remained unmatched. CDR3 nucleotide sequence: TGCGCCAGCAGCTTGGCCGGGACAGCCAACTATGGCTACACCTTC. Amino acids: CASSLAGTANYGYTF.